This T cell receptor (beta chain) was captured in a study of T cell clusters in autoimmune cytopenias. TRB rearrangements were amplified by touch-down multiplex PCR with mixed TRB-A/B primers. TCRdb reprocessed the multiplex PCR reads and reports one entry per CDR3 protein, with no DNA. The sample table sets out 14,000 to 15,000 distinct CDR3 sequences. TRB was amplified from approximately 250 ng of peripheral blood genomic DNA per sample. CDR1 is LNHNV and CDR2 is YYDKDF in the germline V gene (reference sequence). The CDR3 is made up of 16 amino acids. In addition, the sample was reused for a study of T cell repertoires in aging, cancer and after chemotherapy. Per that study: In each cancer cohort, median generation probability increased across chemotherapy, suggesting thymic output rebounded.

The chain is built from TRBV15 and TRBJ2-1; as DNA is missing, the TRBD1 call by TCRdb cannot be tested. The material sequenced was peripheral blood. This TCR derives from a human donor in good health. This chain's CDR3 is CATSRDLGRDRKEQFF.